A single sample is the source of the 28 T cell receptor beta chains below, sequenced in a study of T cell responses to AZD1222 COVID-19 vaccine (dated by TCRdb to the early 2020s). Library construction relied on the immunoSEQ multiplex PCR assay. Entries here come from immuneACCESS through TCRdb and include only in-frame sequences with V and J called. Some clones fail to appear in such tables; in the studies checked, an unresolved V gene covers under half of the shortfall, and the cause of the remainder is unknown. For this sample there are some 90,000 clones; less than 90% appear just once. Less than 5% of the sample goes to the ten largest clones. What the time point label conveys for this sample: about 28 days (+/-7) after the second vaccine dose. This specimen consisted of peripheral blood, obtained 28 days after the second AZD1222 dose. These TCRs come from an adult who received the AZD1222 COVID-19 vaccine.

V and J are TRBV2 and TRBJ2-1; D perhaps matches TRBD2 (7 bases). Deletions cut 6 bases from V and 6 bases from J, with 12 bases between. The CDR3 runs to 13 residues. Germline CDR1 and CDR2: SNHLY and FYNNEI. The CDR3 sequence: CASSGGQVNEQFF. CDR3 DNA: TGTGCCAGCAGCGGGGGGCAAGTCAATGAGCAGTTCTTC.

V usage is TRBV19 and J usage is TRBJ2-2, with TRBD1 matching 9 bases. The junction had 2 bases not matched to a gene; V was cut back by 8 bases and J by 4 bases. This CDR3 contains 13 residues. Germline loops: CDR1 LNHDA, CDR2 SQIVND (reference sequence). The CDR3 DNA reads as TGTGCCAGTTACAGGGGGCCCACCGGGGAGCTGTTTTTT. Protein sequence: CASYRGPTGELFF.

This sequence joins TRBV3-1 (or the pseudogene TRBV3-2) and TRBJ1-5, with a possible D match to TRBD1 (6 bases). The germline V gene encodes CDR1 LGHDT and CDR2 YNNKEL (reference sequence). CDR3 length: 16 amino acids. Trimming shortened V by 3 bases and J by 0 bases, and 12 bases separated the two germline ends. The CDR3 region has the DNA TGTGCCAGCAGCCAGCTACAGGGTTATAGCAATCAGCCCCAGCATTTT. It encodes CASSQLQGYSNQPQHF.

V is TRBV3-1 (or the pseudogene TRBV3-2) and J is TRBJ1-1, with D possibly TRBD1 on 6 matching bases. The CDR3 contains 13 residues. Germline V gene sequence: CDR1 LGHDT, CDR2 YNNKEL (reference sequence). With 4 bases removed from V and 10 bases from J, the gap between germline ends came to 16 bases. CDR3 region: CASSPDGGRGAFF. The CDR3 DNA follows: TGTGCCAGCAGCCCCGACGGGGGGCGCGGAGCTTTCTTT.

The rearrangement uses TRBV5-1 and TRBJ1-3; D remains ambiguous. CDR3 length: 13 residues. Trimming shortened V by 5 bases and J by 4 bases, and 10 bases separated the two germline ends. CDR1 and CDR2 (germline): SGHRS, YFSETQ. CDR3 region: CASRQTDGNTIYF. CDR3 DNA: TGCGCCAGCAGACAGACTGACGGAAACACCATATATTTT.

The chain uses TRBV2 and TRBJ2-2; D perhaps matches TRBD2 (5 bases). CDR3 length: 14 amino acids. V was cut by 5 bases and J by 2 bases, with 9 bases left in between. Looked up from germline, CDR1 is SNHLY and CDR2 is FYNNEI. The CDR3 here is CASSQRINTGELFF. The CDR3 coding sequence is TGTGCCAGCAGTCAGCGGATCAACACCGGGGAGCTGTTTTTT.

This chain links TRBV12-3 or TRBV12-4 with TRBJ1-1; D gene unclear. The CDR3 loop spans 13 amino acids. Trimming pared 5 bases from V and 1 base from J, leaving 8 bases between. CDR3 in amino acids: CASSHNRNTEAFF. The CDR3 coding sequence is TGTGCCAGCAGTCACAACAGGAACACTGAAGCTTTCTTT.

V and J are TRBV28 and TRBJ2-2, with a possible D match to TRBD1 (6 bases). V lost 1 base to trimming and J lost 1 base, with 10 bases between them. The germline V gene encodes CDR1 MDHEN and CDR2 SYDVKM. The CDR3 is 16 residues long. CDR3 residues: CASSLSVRGNTGELFF. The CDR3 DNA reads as TGTGCCAGCAGTTTATCGGTCAGGGGGAACACCGGGGAGCTGTTTTTT.

This CDR3 is CAWRRNVNTEAFF. The CDR3 bases are TGTGCCTGGAGGCGAAATGTGAACACTGAAGCTTTCTTT. This sequence joins TRBV30 and TRBJ1-1; D call uncertain. Germline V gene sequence: CDR1 GTSNPN, CDR2 SVGIG (reference sequence). CDR3 length: 13 residues. With 3 bases removed from V and 0 bases from J, the gap between germline ends came to 8 bases.

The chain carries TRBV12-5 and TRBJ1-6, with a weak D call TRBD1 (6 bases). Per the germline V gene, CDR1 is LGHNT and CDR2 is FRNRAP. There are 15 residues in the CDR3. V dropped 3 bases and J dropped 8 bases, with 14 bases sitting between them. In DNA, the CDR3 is TGTGCTAGTGGTTTCTTAGGAGGGGGGCATTCACCCCTCCACTTT. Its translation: CASGFLGGGHSPLHF.

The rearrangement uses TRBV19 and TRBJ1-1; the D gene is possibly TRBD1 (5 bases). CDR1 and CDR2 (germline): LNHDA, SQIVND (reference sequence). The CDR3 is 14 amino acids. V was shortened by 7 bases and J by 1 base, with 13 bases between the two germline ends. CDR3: CASTLRQGNTEAFF. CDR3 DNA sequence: TGTGCCAGTACCCTCCGGCAGGGGAACACTGAAGCTTTCTTT.

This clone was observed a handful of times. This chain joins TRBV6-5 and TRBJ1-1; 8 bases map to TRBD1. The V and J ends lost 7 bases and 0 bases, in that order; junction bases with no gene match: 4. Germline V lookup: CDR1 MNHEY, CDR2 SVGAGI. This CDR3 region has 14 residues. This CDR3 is CASINRGMNTEAFF. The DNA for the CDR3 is TGTGCCAGCATTAACAGGGGGATGAACACTGAAGCTTTCTTT.

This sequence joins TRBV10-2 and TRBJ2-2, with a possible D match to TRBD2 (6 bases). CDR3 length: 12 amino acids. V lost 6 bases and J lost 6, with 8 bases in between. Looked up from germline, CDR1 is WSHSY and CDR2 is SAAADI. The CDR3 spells CASRGTPGELFF. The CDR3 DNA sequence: TGCGCCAGCAGGGGGACTCCCGGGGAGCTGTTTTTT.

The DNA of the CDR3 is TGTGCCAGCAGCCCTGCCGGACAGGGGGTACACAATGAGCAGTTCTTC. Encoded protein: CASSPAGQGVHNEQFF. The rearrangement uses TRBV6-2 or TRBV6-3 and TRBJ2-1; 10 bases are shared with TRBD1. Germline V gene data show CDR1 as MNHEY and CDR2 as SVGEGT. Trimming took 6 bases from V and 5 from J; bases not matched to a gene: 10. This CDR3 is built from 16 residues.

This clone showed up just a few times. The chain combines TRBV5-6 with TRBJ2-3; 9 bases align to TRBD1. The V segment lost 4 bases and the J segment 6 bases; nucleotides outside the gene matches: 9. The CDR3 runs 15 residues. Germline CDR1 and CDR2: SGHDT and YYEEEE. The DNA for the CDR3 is TGTGCCAGCAGCCGCTGGGACAGGGTAGGGGATACGCAGTATTTT. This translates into CASSRWDRVGDTQYF.

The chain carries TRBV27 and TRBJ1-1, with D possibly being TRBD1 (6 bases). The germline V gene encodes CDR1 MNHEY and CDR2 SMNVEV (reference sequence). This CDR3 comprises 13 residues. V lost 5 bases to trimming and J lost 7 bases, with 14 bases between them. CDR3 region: CASSRQALLEAFF. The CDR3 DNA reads TGTGCCAGCAGTCGACAGGCACTCCTTGAAGCTTTCTTT.

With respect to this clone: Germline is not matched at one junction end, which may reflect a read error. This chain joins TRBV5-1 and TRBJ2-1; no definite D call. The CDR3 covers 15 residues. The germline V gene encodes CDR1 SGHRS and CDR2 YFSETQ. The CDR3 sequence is CASRLGIGAYNEQFF. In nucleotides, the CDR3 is TGCGCCAGCAGGTTGGGCATTGGCGCCTACAATGAGCAGTTCTTC.

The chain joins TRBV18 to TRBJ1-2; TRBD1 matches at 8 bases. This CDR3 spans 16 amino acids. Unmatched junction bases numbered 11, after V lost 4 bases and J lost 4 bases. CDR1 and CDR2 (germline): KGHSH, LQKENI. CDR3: CASSRWGQVDGYGYTF. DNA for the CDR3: TGTGCCAGCTCACGATGGGGACAGGTGGATGGCTATGGCTACACCTTC.

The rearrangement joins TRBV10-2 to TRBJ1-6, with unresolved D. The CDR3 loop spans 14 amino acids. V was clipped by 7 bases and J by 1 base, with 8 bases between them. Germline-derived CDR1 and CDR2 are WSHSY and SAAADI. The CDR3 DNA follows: TGCGCCAGCACCCGGCGGTCCTATAATTCACCCCTCCACTTT. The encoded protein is CASTRRSYNSPLHF.

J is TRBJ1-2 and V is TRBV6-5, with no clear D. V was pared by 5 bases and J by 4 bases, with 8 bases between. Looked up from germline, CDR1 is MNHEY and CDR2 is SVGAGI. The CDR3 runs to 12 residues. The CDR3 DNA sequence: TGTGCCAGCAGTCAAAGGGTCTATGGCTACACCTTC. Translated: CASSQRVYGYTF.

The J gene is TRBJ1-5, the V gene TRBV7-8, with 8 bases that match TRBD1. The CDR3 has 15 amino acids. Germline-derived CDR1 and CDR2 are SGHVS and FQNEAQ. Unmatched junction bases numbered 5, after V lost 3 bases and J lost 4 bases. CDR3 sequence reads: CASSLSGGSNQPQHF. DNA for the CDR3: TGTGCCAGCAGCTTGTCAGGGGGCTCAAATCAGCCCCAGCATTTT.

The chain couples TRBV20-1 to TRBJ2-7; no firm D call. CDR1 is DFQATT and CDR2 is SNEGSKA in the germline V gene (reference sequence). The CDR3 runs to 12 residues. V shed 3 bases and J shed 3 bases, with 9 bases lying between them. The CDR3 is CSASKESYEQYF. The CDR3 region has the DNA TGCAGTGCTAGTAAGGAGAGCTACGAGCAGTACTTC.

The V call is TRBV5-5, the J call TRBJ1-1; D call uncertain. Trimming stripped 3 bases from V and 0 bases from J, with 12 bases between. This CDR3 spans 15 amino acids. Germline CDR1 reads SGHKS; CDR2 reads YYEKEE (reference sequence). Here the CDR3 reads CASSSTAGMNTEAFF. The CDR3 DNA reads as TGTGCCAGCAGCTCGACGGCGGGCATGAACACTGAAGCTTTCTTT.

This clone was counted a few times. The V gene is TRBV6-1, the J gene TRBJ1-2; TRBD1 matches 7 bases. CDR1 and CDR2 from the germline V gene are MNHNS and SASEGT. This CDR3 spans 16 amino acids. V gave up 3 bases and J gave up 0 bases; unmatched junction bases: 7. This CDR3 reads CASSDQGGSSNYGYTF. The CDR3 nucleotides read TGTGCCAGCAGTGACCAGGGGGGATCCTCTAACTATGGCTACACCTTC.

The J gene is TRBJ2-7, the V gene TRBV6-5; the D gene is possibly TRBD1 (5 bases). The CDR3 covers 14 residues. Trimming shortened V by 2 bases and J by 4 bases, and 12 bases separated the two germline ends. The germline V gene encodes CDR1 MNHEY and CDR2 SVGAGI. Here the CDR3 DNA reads TGTGCCAGCAGTTACATCGACAGACTGTACGAGCAGTACTTC. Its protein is CASSYIDRLYEQYF.

The DNA for the CDR3 is TGCAGCGCAGTACCGGGACGTGATGAGACCCAGTACTTC. It codes for CSAVPGRDETQYF. This chain joins TRBV29-1 and TRBJ2-5; D might be TRBD1 or TRBD2, each matching 5 bases. Germline V CDR1 and CDR2: SQVTM, ANQGSEA. V was pared by 7 bases and J by 5 bases, with 17 bases between. This CDR3 has 13 residues.

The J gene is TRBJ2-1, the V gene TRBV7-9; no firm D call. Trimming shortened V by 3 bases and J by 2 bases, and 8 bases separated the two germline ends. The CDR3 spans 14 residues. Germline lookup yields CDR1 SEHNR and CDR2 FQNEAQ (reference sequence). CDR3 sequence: CASSFGQAYNEQFF. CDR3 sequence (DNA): TGTGCCAGCAGCTTCGGGCAAGCCTACAATGAGCAGTTCTTC. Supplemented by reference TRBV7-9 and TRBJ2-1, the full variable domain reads DTGVSQNPRHKITKRGQNVTFRCDPISEHNRLYWYRQTLGQGPEFLTYFQNEAQLEKSRLLSDRFSAERPKGSFSTLEIQRTEQGDSAMYLCASSFGQAYNEQFFGPGTRLTVL.

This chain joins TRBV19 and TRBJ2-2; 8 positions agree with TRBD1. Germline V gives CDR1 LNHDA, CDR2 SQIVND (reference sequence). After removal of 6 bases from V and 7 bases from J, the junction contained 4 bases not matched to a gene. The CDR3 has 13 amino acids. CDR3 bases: TGTGCCAGTAGCCCAGGGGGCATCGGGGAGCTGTTTTTT. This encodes CASSPGGIGELFF.